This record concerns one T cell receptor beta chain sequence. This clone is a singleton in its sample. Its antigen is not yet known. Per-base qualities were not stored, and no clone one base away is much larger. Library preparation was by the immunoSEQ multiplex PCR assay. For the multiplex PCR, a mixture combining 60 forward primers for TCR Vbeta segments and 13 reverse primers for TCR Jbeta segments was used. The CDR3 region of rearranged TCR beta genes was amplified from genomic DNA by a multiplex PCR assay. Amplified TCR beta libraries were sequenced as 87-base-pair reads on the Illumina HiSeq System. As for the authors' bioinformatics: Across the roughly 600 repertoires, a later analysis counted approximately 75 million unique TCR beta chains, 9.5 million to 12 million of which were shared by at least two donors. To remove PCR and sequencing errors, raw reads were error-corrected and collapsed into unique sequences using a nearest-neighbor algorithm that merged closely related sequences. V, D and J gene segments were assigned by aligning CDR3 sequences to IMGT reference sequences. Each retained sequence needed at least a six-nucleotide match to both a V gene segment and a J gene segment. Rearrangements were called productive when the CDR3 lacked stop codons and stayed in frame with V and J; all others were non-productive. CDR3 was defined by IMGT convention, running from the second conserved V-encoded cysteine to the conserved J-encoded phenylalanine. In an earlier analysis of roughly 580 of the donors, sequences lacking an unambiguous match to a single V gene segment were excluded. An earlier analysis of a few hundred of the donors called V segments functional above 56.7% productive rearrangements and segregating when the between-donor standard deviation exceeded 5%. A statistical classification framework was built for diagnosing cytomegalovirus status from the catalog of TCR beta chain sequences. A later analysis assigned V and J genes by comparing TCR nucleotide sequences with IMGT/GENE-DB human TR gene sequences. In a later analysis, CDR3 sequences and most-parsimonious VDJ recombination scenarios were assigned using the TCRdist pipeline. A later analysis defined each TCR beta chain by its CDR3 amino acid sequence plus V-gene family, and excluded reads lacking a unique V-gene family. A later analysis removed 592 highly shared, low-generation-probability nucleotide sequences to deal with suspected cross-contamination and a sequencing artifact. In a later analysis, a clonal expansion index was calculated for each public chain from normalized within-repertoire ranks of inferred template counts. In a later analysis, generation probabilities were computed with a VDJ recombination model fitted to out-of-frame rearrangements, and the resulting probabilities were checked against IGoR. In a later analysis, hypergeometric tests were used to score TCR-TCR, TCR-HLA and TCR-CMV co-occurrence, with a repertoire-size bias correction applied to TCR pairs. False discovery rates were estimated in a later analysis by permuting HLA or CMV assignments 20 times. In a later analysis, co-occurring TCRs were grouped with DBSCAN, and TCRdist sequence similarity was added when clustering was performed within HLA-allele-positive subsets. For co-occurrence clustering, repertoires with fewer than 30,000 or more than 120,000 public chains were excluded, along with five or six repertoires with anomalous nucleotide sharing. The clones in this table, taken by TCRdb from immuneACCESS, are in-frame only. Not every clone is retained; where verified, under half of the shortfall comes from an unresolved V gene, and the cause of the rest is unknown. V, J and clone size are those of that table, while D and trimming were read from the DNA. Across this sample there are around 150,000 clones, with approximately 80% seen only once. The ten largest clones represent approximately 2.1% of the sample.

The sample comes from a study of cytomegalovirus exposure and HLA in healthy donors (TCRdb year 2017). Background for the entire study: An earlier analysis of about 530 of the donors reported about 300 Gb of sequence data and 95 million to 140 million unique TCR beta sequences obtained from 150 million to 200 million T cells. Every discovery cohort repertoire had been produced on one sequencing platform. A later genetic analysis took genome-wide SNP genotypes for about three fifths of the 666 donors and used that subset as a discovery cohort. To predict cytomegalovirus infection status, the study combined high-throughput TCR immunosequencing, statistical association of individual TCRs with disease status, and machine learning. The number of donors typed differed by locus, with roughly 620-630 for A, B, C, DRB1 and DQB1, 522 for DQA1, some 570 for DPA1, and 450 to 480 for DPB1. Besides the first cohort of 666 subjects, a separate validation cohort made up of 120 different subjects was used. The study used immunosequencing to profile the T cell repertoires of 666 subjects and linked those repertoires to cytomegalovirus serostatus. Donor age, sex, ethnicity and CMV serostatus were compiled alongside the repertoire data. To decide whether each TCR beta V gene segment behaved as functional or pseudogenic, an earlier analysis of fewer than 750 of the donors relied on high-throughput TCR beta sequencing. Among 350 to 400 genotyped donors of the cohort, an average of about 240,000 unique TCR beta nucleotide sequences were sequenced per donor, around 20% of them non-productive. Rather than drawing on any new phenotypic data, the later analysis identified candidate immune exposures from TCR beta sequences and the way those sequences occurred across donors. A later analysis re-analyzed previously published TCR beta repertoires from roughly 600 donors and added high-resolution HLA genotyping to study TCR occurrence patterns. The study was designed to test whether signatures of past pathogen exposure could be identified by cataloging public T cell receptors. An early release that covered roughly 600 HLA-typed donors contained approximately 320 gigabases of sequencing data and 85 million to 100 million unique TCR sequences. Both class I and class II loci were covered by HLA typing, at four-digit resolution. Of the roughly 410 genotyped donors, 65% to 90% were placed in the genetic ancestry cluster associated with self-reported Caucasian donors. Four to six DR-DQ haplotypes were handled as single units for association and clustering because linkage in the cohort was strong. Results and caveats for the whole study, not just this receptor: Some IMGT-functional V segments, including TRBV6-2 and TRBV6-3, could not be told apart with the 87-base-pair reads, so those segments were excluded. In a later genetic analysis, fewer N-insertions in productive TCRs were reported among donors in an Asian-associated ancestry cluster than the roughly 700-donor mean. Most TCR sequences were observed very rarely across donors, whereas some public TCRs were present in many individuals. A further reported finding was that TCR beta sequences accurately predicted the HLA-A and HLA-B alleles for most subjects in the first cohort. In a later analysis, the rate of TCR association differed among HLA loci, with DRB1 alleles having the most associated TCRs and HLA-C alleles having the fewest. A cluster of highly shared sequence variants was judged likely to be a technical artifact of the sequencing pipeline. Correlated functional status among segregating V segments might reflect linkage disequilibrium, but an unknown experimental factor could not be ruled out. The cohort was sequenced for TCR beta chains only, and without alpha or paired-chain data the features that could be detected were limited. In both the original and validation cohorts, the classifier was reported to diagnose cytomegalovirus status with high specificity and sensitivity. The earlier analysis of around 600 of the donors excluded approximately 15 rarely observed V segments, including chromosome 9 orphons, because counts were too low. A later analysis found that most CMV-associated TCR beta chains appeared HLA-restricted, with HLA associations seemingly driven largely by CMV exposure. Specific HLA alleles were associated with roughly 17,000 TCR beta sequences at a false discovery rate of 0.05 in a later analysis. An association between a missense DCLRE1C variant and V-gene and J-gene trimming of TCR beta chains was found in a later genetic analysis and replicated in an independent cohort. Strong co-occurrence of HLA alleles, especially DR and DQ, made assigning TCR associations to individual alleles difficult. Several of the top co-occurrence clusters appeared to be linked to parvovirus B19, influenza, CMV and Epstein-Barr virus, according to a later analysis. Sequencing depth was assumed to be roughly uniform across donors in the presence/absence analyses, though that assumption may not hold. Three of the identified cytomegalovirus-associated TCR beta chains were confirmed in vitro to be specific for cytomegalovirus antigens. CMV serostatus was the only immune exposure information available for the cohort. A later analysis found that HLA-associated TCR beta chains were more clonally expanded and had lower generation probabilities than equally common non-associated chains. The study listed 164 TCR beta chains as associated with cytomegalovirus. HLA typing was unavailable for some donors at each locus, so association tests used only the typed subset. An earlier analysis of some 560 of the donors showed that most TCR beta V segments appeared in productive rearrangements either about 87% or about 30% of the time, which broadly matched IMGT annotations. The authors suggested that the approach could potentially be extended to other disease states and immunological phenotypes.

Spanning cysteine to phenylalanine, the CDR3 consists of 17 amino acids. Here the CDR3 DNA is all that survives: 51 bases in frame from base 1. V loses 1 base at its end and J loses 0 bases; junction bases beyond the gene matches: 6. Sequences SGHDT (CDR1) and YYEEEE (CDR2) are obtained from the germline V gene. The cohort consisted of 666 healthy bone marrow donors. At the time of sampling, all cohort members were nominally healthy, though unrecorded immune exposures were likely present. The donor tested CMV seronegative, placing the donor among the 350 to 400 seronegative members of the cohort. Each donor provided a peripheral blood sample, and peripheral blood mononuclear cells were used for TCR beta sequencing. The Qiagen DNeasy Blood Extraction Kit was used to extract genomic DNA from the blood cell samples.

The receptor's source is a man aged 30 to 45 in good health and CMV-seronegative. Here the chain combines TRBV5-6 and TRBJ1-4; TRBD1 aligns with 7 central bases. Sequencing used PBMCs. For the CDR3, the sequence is CASSLWGQTATNEKLFF. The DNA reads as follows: TGTGCCAGCAGCTTGTGGGGACAGACCGCAACTAATGAAAAACTGTTTTTT.